The 25 T cell receptor beta chains listed next were all sequenced from one sample in a study of Ad26.COV2.S vaccination and SARS-CoV-2 variants (dated by TCRdb to the early 2020s). Library method: the immunoSEQ multiplex PCR assay. What TCRdb holds here is the immuneACCESS table cut down to in-frame rearrangements. Part of the clones is not present; checked against another copy, under half of the missing clones reflect an unresolved V gene, and the others are unexplained. The sample includes hundreds of thousands of clones, with around 90% observed a single time. 12% of the sample rests with the top ten. The treatment or condition label here, explained by the study, means: 19 received Ad26.COV2.S at low or high dose, single or two shots; about 5 received placebo; per-sample allocation not given. For vaccine and placebo recipients, the sequenced repertoires came from samples collected on day 63 after the first injection.

This specimen consisted of peripheral blood, obtained in a trial of Ad26.COV2.S vaccine versus placebo. Source of these receptors: a person between 18 and 60 years old who received the Ad26.COV2.S COVID-19 vaccine or a placebo.

This chain joins TRBV11-2 and TRBJ2-7; 7 bases match TRBD1. The germline gives CDR1 SGHAT, CDR2 FQNNGV. CDR3 size: 14 residues. J was trimmed by 2 bases and V by 1 base; bases with no gene match: 2. This chain's CDR3 is CASSLGQGAYEQYF. CDR3 sequence (DNA): TGTGCCAGCAGCTTAGGACAGGGAGCCTACGAGCAGTACTTC.

This chain joins TRBV6-5 and TRBJ2-7, with D hard to call. V dropped 0 bases and J dropped 1 base, with 13 bases sitting between them. The length of the CDR3 is 16 residues. Germline CDR1 MNHEY, CDR2 SVGAGI. The CDR3 region is CASSYSTYPVSYEQYF. DNA for the CDR3: TGTGCCAGCAGTTACTCGACATATCCGGTTTCCTACGAGCAGTACTTC.

V usage is TRBV15 and J usage is TRBJ2-5, with TRBD2 identical over 7 bases. V was pared by 5 bases and J by 3 bases, with 9 bases of the junction left unmatched. CDR1 LNHNV and CDR2 YYDKDF come from the germline V gene (reference sequence). The CDR3 is 15 amino acids. CDR3 in amino acids: CATSLRAGKEETQYF. CDR3 coding DNA: TGTGCCACCAGCCTACGAGCGGGAAAGGAAGAGACCCAGTACTTC.

The chain uses TRBV5-4 and TRBJ2-6; no definite D call. The length of the CDR3 is 14 residues. The germline V gene encodes CDR1 SGHNT and CDR2 YYREEE (reference sequence). The V gene lost 7 bases and the J gene lost 2 bases, with 10 bases spanning the gap. CDR3 nucleotides: TGTGCCAGCGCCCAAGAGGCTGGGGCCAACGTCCTGACTTTC. This codes for CASAQEAGANVLTF.

The table lists this clone with a count of one. This chain uses TRBV7-2 with TRBJ2-3; possibly TRBD1 or TRBD2 for D (5 bases each). Trimming removed 2 bases at V and 4 bases at J, with 16 bases between. This CDR3 contains 16 residues. Looked up from germline, CDR1 is SGHTA and CDR2 is FQGNSA. The CDR3 sequence is CASSLIEGPWADTQYF. The CDR3 bases are TGTGCCAGCAGCTTAATCGAGGGGCCCTGGGCAGATACGCAGTATTTT.

V is TRBV19 and J is TRBJ1-2, with TRBD1 matching 7 bases. The CDR3 sequence is 14 residues long. Unmatched junction bases numbered 3, after V lost 1 base and J lost 4 bases. CDR1 is LNHDA and CDR2 is SQIVND in the germline V gene (reference sequence). The CDR3, as DNA: TGTGCCAGTAGTATAGGAGGGGGCGCCTATGGCTACACCTTC. It is translated as CASSIGGGAYGYTF.

The genes are TRBV2 and TRBJ2-5, with a weak D call TRBD1 (5 bases). Germline-derived CDR1 and CDR2 are SNHLY and FYNNEI. The ends were cut back, 5 bases at V and 5 bases at J, with 12 bases in the middle. This CDR3 spans 13 amino acids. CDR3 region: CASSTGRAETQYF. DNA of the CDR3: TGTGCCAGCAGTACAGGACGGGCCGAGACCCAGTACTTC.

This clone appeared a single time. CDR3 protein: CASSPGLAGQETQYF. The CDR3, as DNA: TGTGCCAGCAGCCCGGGACTAGCGGGGCAAGAGACCCAGTACTTC. V and J are TRBV11-3 and TRBJ2-5; 13 nucleotides agree with TRBD2. Per germline, CDR1 SGHNT and CDR2 YENEEA. The CDR3 has 15 residues. J gave up 2 bases and V 5 bases, and 2 bases lay outside the gene matches.

The chain is built from TRBV7-8 and TRBJ2-5, with D perhaps matching TRBD1 or TRBD2 (5 bases each). Germline V gene data show CDR1 as SGHVS and CDR2 as FQNEAQ. The CDR3 loop spans 17 amino acids. Trimming shortened V by 6 bases and J by 5 bases, and 25 bases separated the two germline ends. The CDR3 protein is CASRHVNAPGSGETQYF. CDR3 DNA sequence: TGTGCCAGCAGACACGTCAACGCTCCGGGGTCAGGGGAGACCCAGTACTTC.

The chain links TRBV4-3 to TRBJ1-2, with D tentatively TRBD1 (6 bases). Germline V gene data show CDR1 as LGHNA and CDR2 as YSLEER. The CDR3 has 15 residues. Trimming took off 1 base at V and 5 bases at J, with 14 bases between the two ends. The CDR3 nucleotides read TGCGCCAGCAGCCAAGCCCACCGGGACACGTATGGCTACACCTTC. Its protein is CASSQAHRDTYGYTF.

This clone was seen a single time. This sequence joins TRBV6-5 and TRBJ1-4; D perhaps matches TRBD1 (6 bases). Trimming cost V 8 bases and J 3 bases, with 13 bases left between them. Germline values: CDR1 MNHEY, CDR2 SVGAGI. The CDR3 extends over 14 amino acids. Here the CDR3 reads CASRRDTSNEKLFF. In DNA, the CDR3 is TGTGCCAGCCGCCGGGACACCTCTAATGAAAAACTGTTTTTT.

This clone was seen a single time. CDR3 nucleotides: TGCGCCAGCAGCCAAGATCGGGGTTGGGAAAATGGAGAGCAGTTCTTC. This encodes CASSQDRGWENGEQFF. The chain couples TRBV4-1 to TRBJ2-1; D possibly corresponds to TRBD2 (5 bases). Germline loops: CDR1 MGHRA, CDR2 YSYEKL. The CDR3 contains 16 residues. Trimming left V 0 bases short and J 10 bases short, with 19 bases between.

This clone appeared a few times. The V and J genes are TRBV5-4 and TRBJ1-5; D is uncertain. The germline V and J ends were trimmed by 0 bases and 6 bases, with 7 bases remaining between them. This CDR3 spans 13 amino acids. Germline V gene lookup returns CDR1 SGHNT and CDR2 YYREEE (reference sequence). In DNA form, the CDR3 reads TGTGCCAGCAGCTTGGAGCCGAGTCAGCCCCAGCATTTT. This translates into CASSLEPSQPQHF.

This sequence joins TRBV19 and TRBJ2-7, with D tentatively TRBD1 or TRBD2 (5 bases each). V was shortened by 6 bases and J by 3 bases, with 18 bases between the two germline ends. Looked up from germline, CDR1 is LNHDA and CDR2 is SQIVND (reference sequence). The CDR3 has 15 residues. The CDR3 nucleotides read TGTGCCAGTAGATTGCGGCAGGGACCATACTACGAGCAGTACTTC. This sequence encodes CASRLRQGPYYEQYF.

The chain links TRBV7-9 to TRBJ2-7, with 11 bases that match TRBD2. Germline V gene data show CDR1 as SEHNR and CDR2 as FQNEAQ (reference sequence). Trimming took 3 bases from V and 2 from J; bases not matched to a gene: 6. There are 16 residues in the CDR3. The chain's CDR3 is CASSFPGLAEPYEQYF. The CDR3 nucleotides read TGTGCCAGCAGCTTTCCGGGACTAGCGGAACCCTACGAGCAGTACTTC.

This chain uses TRBV19 with TRBJ2-3; 15 nucleotides agree with TRBD2. The CDR3 length is 19 residues. In germline, CDR1 is LNHDA, CDR2 SQIVND (reference sequence). Unmatched junction bases numbered 11, after V lost 4 bases and J lost 3 bases. CDR3 region: CASSTGLAGGKAGTDTQYF. The CDR3 region has the DNA TGTGCCAGTAGTACCGGACTAGCGGGAGGGAAGGCGGGGACAGATACGCAGTATTTT.

This chain connects TRBV18 to TRBJ2-2; TRBD1 is a possible D gene (5 bases). Deletions cut 3 bases from V and 8 bases from J, with 19 bases between. In germline, CDR1 is KGHSH, CDR2 LQKENI. The CDR3 extends over 16 amino acids. The CDR3 region has the DNA TGTGCCAGCTCACCTCCAGGGTCGAATTTAGGAGGGGAGCTGTTTTTT. This encodes CASSPPGSNLGGELFF.

This chain links TRBV12-3 or TRBV12-4 with TRBJ2-7, with D perhaps TRBD1 (6 bases). CDR3 length: 13 amino acids. V lost 2 bases, J lost 2 bases, and 7 bases lay in between. Here the CDR3 DNA reads TGTGCCAGCAGTTTAAAGGGGGCCTACGAGCAGTACTTC. Its translation is CASSLKGAYEQYF.

To note about this clone: The sample contains more than one DNA sequence encoding this CDR3. The chain couples TRBV7-9 to TRBJ2-3, with D tentatively TRBD2 (6 bases). CDR1 and CDR2 (germline): SEHNR, FQNEAQ (reference sequence). There are 15 residues in the CDR3. Trimming cost V 1 base and J 1 base, with 9 bases left between them. The CDR3 protein is CASSLVQRGTDTQYF. The CDR3 DNA is TGTGCCAGCAGCTTAGTGCAGCGGGGCACAGATACGCAGTATTTT. The variable domain in full, completed from reference TRBV7-9 and TRBJ2-3, reads DTGVSQNPRHKITKRGQNVTFRCDPISEHNRLYWYRQTLGQGPEFLTYFQNEAQLEKSRLLSDRFSAERPKGSFSTLEIQRTEQGDSAMYLCASSLVQRGTDTQYFGPGTRLTVL.

This chain links TRBV29-1 with TRBJ1-2; the D is unclear. CDR3 length equals 11 residues. Per the germline V gene, CDR1 is SQVTM and CDR2 is ANQGSEA. V was clipped by 2 bases and J by 2 bases, with 3 bases between them. CDR3 bases: TGCAGCGTTGAACAGAACTATGGCTACACCTTC. Protein sequence: CSVEQNYGYTF.

J is TRBJ2-1 and V is TRBV7-9; a weak D match, TRBD2 (6 bases). The CDR3 runs 15 residues. Germline CDR1 reads SEHNR; CDR2 reads FQNEAQ (reference sequence). V was pared by 4 bases and J by 5 bases, with 15 bases between. The CDR3 DNA reads TGTGCCAGCAGCTCCACTCAGGAGGGACACAATGAGCAGTTCTTC. It specifies CASSSTQEGHNEQFF.

The chain employs TRBV5-1 and TRBJ2-3, with 11 bases lining up with TRBD2. V trimming: 3 bases; J trimming: 5 bases; junction bases outside the gene matches: 2. The CDR3 loop spans 14 amino acids. Per the germline V gene, CDR1 is SGHRS and CDR2 is YFSETQ. CDR3 loop: CASSSLAGGDTQYF. Here the CDR3 DNA reads TGCGCCAGCAGCTCGCTAGCGGGAGGAGATACGCAGTATTTT.

V is TRBV7-2 and J is TRBJ1-2; no firm D call. Trimming left V 5 bases short and J 2 bases short, with 18 bases between. Germline V gene data show CDR1 as SGHTA and CDR2 as FQGNSA. The CDR3 is 16 amino acids. In DNA, the CDR3 is TGTGCCAGCAGCACCCGCCCCGGCGGCTCGAACTATGGCTACACCTTC. Amino acids: CASSTRPGGSNYGYTF.

This clone was recorded once. The V call is TRBV19, the J call TRBJ2-5; D not certain. Germline V lookup: CDR1 LNHDA, CDR2 SQIVND (reference sequence). This CDR3 contains 12 residues. Trimming took off 5 bases at V and 5 bases at J, with 9 bases between the two ends. The CDR3 coding sequence is TGTGCCAGTAGTCTTGATGGGGAGACCCAGTACTTC. Amino acids: CASSLDGETQYF.

The chain recombines TRBV28 with TRBJ2-7, with D perhaps TRBD1 (6 bases). CDR1 is MDHEN, CDR2 SYDVKM, per germline. Deletions cut 10 bases from V and 0 bases from J, with 19 bases between. The CDR3 spans 15 residues. This CDR3 reads CATLGGAVTSYEQYF. The CDR3 DNA sequence: TGTGCCACCCTAGGGGGAGCGGTTACCTCCTACGAGCAGTACTTC.